This TCR beta chain was captured by sequencing in a study of T cell changes during pregnancy in multiple sclerosis. This clone came up once. This CDR3 is 12 amino acids long. V was cut by 1 base and J by 5 bases, with 5 bases left in between. Germline CDR1 and CDR2: SGHDN and FVKESK. Profiled with immunoSEQ multiplex PCR; TCRdb holds only in-frame clones, not every one. The sample records about 59,000 clones, around 93% being singletons. The rearrangement links TRBV14 to TRBJ2-5; D unclear. This clonotype was sampled from a female donor with multiple sclerosis, enrolled in a pregnancy study. The sequenced sample was CD4+ T cells from peripheral blood mononuclear cells, obtained before pregnancy. The CDR3 DNA reads as TGTGCCAGCAGCCAAGTCAGGGAGACCCAGTACTTC. Translated, it gives CASSQVRETQYF.